The TCR beta chain under discussion was sequenced for a study of cytomegalovirus exposure and HLA in healthy donors (dated by TCRdb to the late 2010s). With regard to the full study: In an earlier analysis of 587 of the donors, 250 to 300 Gb of sequence data and approximately 120 million unique TCR beta sequences from about 180 million T cells were reported. Among the 398 genotyped donors, about 83% belonged to the genetic ancestry cluster associated with self-reported Caucasian donors. The T cell repertoires of some 700 subjects were profiled by immunosequencing and related to cytomegalovirus serostatus. To predict cytomegalovirus infection status, the study combined high-throughput TCR immunosequencing, statistical association of individual TCRs with disease status, and machine learning. An earlier analysis of 587 of the donors used high-throughput TCR beta sequencing to judge whether each TCR beta V gene segment behaved as functional or pseudogenic. Every discovery cohort repertoire had been produced on one sequencing platform. Besides the first cohort of 666 subjects, a separate validation cohort made up of 120 different subjects was used. The number of donors typed differed by locus, with roughly 620-630 for A, B, C, DRB1 and DQB1, over 500 for DQA1, under 610 for DPA1, and under 490 for DPB1. Donor age, sex, ethnicity and CMV serostatus were collected together with the repertoire data. Five DR-DQ haplotypes were treated as single units for association and clustering because of strong linkage in the cohort. Roughly 300 gigabases of sequencing data and 70 million to 100 million unique TCR sequences were included in an early release covering under 650 HLA-typed donors. HLA typing covered class I and class II loci at four-digit resolution. The study was designed to test whether signatures of past pathogen exposure could be identified by cataloging public T cell receptors. Rather than using new phenotypic data, the later analysis identified candidate immune exposures from TCR beta sequences and from how often those sequences occurred across donors. To study patterns of TCR occurrence, a later analysis re-analyzed previously published TCR beta repertoires from 666 donors and added high-resolution HLA genotyping. In a later genetic analysis, genome-wide SNP genotypes for about three fifths of the roughly 670 donors were used, and that subset was treated as a discovery cohort. Among a few hundred genotyped donors of the cohort, an average of roughly 240,000 unique TCR beta nucleotide sequences were sequenced per donor, about a sixth of them non-productive.

The protocol used for the library was the immunoSEQ multiplex PCR assay. For the multiplex PCR, a mixture combining 60 forward primers for TCR Vbeta segments and 13 reverse primers for TCR Jbeta segments was used. The CDR3 region of rearranged TCR beta genes was amplified from genomic DNA with a multiplex PCR assay. The amplified TCR beta libraries were sequenced on the Illumina HiSeq System as 87-base-pair reads. For the original study's pipeline: In a later analysis, 80 million or so unique TCR beta chains were counted across the approximately 640 repertoires, and about 10 million of these chains were shared by at least two donors. Raw reads were error-corrected and collapsed into unique sequences with a nearest-neighbor algorithm that merged closely related sequences to remove PCR and sequencing errors. V, D and J gene segments were assigned by aligning CDR3 sequences to IMGT reference sequences. For a sequence to be retained, a match of at least six nucleotides was required to both a V gene segment and a J gene segment. A rearrangement counted as productive if the CDR3 had no stop codons and remained in frame with V and J, and every other rearrangement counted as non-productive. Following IMGT convention, CDR3 was defined as the stretch from the second conserved V-encoded cysteine to the conserved J-encoded phenylalanine. Sequences without an unambiguous match to a single V gene segment were excluded from the earlier analysis of over 500 of the donors. An earlier analysis of 500 to 700 of the donors classified V segments as functional when productive rearrangements were above 56.7% and as segregating when the standard deviation between donors was above 5%. A statistical classification framework was developed to diagnose cytomegalovirus status using the catalog of TCR beta chain sequences. In a later analysis, V and J genes were assigned by comparing TCR nucleotide sequences against IMGT/GENE-DB human TR gene sequences. Using the TCRdist pipeline, a later analysis assigned CDR3 sequences along with most-parsimonious VDJ recombination scenarios. In a later analysis, each TCR beta chain was defined by its CDR3 amino acid sequence together with its V-gene family, and reads without a unique V-gene family were excluded. In a later analysis, 500 to 700 highly shared, low-generation-probability nucleotide sequences were removed to address suspected cross-contamination and a sequencing artifact. In a later analysis, a clonal expansion index was calculated for each public chain from normalized within-repertoire ranks of inferred template counts. In a later analysis, generation probabilities were computed with a VDJ recombination model fitted to out-of-frame rearrangements, and the resulting probabilities were checked against IGoR. In a later analysis, TCR-TCR, TCR-HLA and TCR-CMV co-occurrence was scored with hypergeometric tests, and a repertoire-size bias correction was applied to TCR pairs. False discovery rates were estimated in a later analysis by permuting HLA or CMV assignments 20 times. A later analysis grouped co-occurring TCRs with DBSCAN, adding TCRdist sequence similarity when clustering within HLA-allele-positive subsets. For co-occurrence clustering, repertoires with fewer than 30,000 or more than 120,000 public chains were excluded, along with 4 to 6 repertoires with anomalous nucleotide sharing. The table comes from immuneACCESS by way of TCRdb, which keeps in-frame sequences with V and J called. Part of the clones is missing from these tables; in studies checked, under half for an unresolved V gene and the rest for unknown reasons. That table is the source of V, J and clone size, and D and trimming were worked out from the DNA. Recorded for this sample are some 65,000 clones; about 72% of them occurred a single time. Of the sample, 2.5% to 3.5% is held by the ten largest clones.

On this clone: Its antigen has not been determined. Qualities for individual bases were not recorded, and no much larger clone is one base off.

Overall study outcomes, separate from this receptor: Correlated functional status among segregating V segments might reflect linkage disequilibrium, but an unknown experimental factor could not be ruled out. In both the original and validation cohorts, the classifier was reported to diagnose cytomegalovirus status with high specificity and sensitivity. Because HLA typing was unavailable for some donors at each locus, only the typed subset was used in association tests. A further reported finding was that TCR beta sequences accurately predicted the HLA-A and HLA-B alleles for most subjects in the first cohort. The earlier analysis of fewer than 750 of the donors excluded around 17 rarely observed V segments, including chromosome 9 orphons, because counts were too low. The authors suggested that the approach could potentially be extended to other disease states and immunological phenotypes. In a later analysis, HLA-associated TCR beta chains were found to be more clonally expanded and to have lower generation probabilities than equally common non-associated chains. A later genetic analysis associated a missense DCLRE1C variant with V-gene and J-gene trimming of TCR beta chains, and an independent cohort replicated the association. The cohort was sequenced for TCR beta chains only, and without alpha or paired-chain data the features that could be detected were limited. A later analysis found that most CMV-associated TCR beta chains appeared HLA-restricted, with HLA associations seemingly driven largely by CMV exposure. The study listed 170 or so TCR beta chains as associated with cytomegalovirus. In vitro tests confirmed that a few of the cytomegalovirus-associated TCR beta chains recognize cytomegalovirus antigens. In a later analysis, the rate of TCR association differed among HLA loci, with DRB1 alleles having the most associated TCRs and HLA-C alleles having the fewest. Sequencing depth was assumed to be roughly uniform across donors in the presence/absence analyses, though that assumption may not hold. In an earlier analysis of approximately 590 of the donors, most TCR beta V segments appeared in productive rearrangements about 87% or about 30% of the time, broadly matching IMGT annotations. Immune exposure information for the cohort was limited to CMV serostatus. When HLA alleles, especially DR and DQ, strongly co-occurred, attributing TCR associations to individual alleles was difficult. In a later genetic analysis, fewer N-insertions in productive TCRs were reported among donors in an Asian-associated ancestry cluster than the approximately 710-donor mean. Across donors, most TCR sequences were observed very rarely, whereas some public TCRs were present in many individuals. A later analysis associated about 18,000 TCR beta sequences with specific HLA alleles at a false discovery rate of 0.05. In a later analysis, several top co-occurrence clusters were reported to appear linked to parvovirus B19, influenza, CMV and Epstein-Barr virus. The 87-base-pair reads could not distinguish some IMGT-functional V segments, including TRBV6-2 and TRBV6-3, so those segments were excluded. A cluster of highly shared sequence variants was judged likely to represent a technical artifact of the sequencing pipeline.

From the germline V gene (reference sequence), CDR1 is MNHEY and CDR2 is SMNVEV. The CDR3 has 14 amino acids, counting the end cysteine and phenylalanine. This entry keeps only the CDR3 DNA: 42 bases, framed from base 1. V is pared back by 3 bases and J by 7 bases, with 15 bases lying between the germline termini. The cohort consisted of some 730 healthy bone marrow donors. At the time of sampling, all cohort members were nominally healthy, though unrecorded immune exposures were likely present. The donor was CMV seropositive and belonged to the group of 270 or so seropositive cohort members. Every donor gave a peripheral blood sample, and the peripheral blood mononuclear cells from that sample were used for TCR beta sequencing. Genomic DNA was extracted from the blood cell samples with the Qiagen DNeasy Blood Extraction Kit.

This clonotype was obtained from a girl aged 10 to 17 in good health and CMV-seropositive. Specimen: PBMCs. Recombination connected TRBV27 to TRBJ1-1; the D gene lacks a confident call. The CDR3 amino acid sequence is: CASSFRSAGREAFF. The DNA is TGTGCCAGCAGTTTCAGGTCGGCAGGTCGTGAAGCTTTCTTT.